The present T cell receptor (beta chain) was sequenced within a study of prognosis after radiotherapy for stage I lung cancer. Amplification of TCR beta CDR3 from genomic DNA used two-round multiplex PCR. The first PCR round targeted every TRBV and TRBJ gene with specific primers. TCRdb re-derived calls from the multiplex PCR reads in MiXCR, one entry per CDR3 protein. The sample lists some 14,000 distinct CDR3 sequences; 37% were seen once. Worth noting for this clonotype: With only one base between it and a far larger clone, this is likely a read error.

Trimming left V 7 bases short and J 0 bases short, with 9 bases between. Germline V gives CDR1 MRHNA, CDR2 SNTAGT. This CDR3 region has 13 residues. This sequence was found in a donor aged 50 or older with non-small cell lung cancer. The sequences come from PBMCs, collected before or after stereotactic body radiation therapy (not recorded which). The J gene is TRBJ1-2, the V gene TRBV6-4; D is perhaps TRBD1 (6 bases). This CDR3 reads CASIRTANYGYTF. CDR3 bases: TGTGCCAGCATCCGGACAGCTAACTATGGCTACACCTTC.